Presented here are 26 T cell receptor beta chains from one specimen sequenced in a study of T cell repertoires in cytomegalovirus infection. One entry per CDR3 protein results from TCRdb running MiXCR on the reads. The sample has more than 140,000 distinct CDR3 sequences; about 6.1% are singletons. The sequenced sample was PBMCs. Receptors were obtained from a human donor in good health (CMV status not recorded). Some clones in this sample may be carry-over from other donors' samples.

This clonotype occurred many times. V usage is TRBV20-1 and J usage is TRBJ2-7, with no clear D. Germline loops: CDR1 DFQATT, CDR2 SNEGSKA (reference sequence). V lost 6 bases to trimming and J lost 0 bases, with 9 bases between them. The CDR3 contains 12 residues. CDR3 bases: TGCAGTGCCACCCCTAGCTCCTACGAGCAGTACTTC. Protein product: CSATPSSYEQYF.

This clonotype was detected many times. V gene TRBV19 combines with J gene TRBJ1-5; 12 positions match TRBD1. There are 15 residues in the CDR3. The J segment lost 6 bases and the V segment lost 9 bases, leaving 9 bases of the junction unmatched. Per the germline V gene, CDR1 is LNHDA and CDR2 is SQIVND (reference sequence). CDR3 residues: CASSEGQGAGQPQHF. CDR3 in DNA: TGTGCCAGCTCGGAGGGACAGGGGGCTGGTCAGCCCCAGCATTTT.

This clonotype was observed at least ten times. J is TRBJ2-3 and V is TRBV28, with 7 bases identical to TRBD2. This CDR3 region has 17 residues. The germline V gene encodes CDR1 MDHEN and CDR2 SYDVKM. Trimming cost V 5 bases and J 0 bases; bases outside gene matches: 11. Written as DNA, the CDR3 is TGTGCCAGCAGTACAAGGGCGGGGGACCTTAGCACAGATACGCAGTATTTT. This sequence encodes CASSTRAGDLSTDTQYF.

V usage is TRBV20-1 and J usage is TRBJ1-4; D may be TRBD1 (5 bases). Between the trimmed V and J ends, which lost 1 base and 4 bases, there was a span of 10 bases. The CDR3 consists of 14 residues. The V gene's germline CDR1 is DFQATT and CDR2 SNEGSKA (reference sequence). The CDR3 region has the DNA TGCAGTGCTAGAGTATCGACAGATAATGAAAAACTGTTTTTT. It codes for CSARVSTDNEKLFF.

This clonotype was recorded at least ten times. V and J are TRBV10-3 and TRBJ2-1, with D possibly matching TRBD2 (5 bases). Deletions cut 0 bases from V and 8 bases from J, with 20 bases between. Germline V lookup: CDR1 ENHRY, CDR2 SYGVKD. The CDR3 extends over 17 amino acids. CDR3 DNA sequence: TGTGCCATCAGTGAGTCGAGGTTCGAGGTCGAAGCGGATGAGCAGTTCTTC. Amino acid sequence: CAISESRFEVEADEQFF.

This clonotype was recorded a few times. The chain combines TRBV29-1 with TRBJ1-4, with D uncertain. This CDR3 has 11 residues. The germline V gene has CDR1 SQVTM and CDR2 ANQGSEA. V was clipped by 7 bases and J by 5 bases, with 8 bases between them. The CDR3 coding sequence is TGCAGCGCAACCTCAAATGAAAAACTGTTTTTT. Protein product: CSATSNEKLFF.

This clonotype was recorded at least ten times. This chain joins TRBV7-9 and TRBJ1-3, with no clear D. CDR3 length: 14 amino acids. Germline CDR1 is SEHNR and CDR2 is FQNEAQ (reference sequence). Trimming left V 5 bases short and J 2 bases short, with 10 bases between. The CDR3 is CASSPLKTGNTIYF. Here the CDR3 DNA reads TGTGCCAGCAGCCCATTAAAAACTGGAAACACCATATATTTT. The complete variable domain, with remaining parts taken from reference TRBV7-9 and TRBJ1-3, reads DTGVSQNPRHKITKRGQNVTFRCDPISEHNRLYWYRQTLGQGPEFLTYFQNEAQLEKSRLLSDRFSAERPKGSFSTLEIQRTEQGDSAMYLCASSPLKTGNTIYFGEGSWLTVV.

This clonotype was seen repeatedly, ten times or more. An end of the junction differs from the germline gene, which may be a read error. J is TRBJ2-7 and V is TRBV28; 10 bases are a match to TRBD1. This CDR3 comprises 14 residues. CDR1 and CDR2 (germline): MDHEN, SYDVKM. CDR3 sequence: CASSLGEDRGKRNF. DNA of the CDR3: TGTGCCAGCAGTTTAGGCGAGGACAGGGGGAAAAGGAACTTC.

In this sample, this clonotype turned up many times. The chain carries TRBV7-2 and TRBJ1-6, with TRBD1 identical over 8 bases. Trimming removed 1 base from V and 6 bases from J; junction bases left unmatched: 8. Germline V gives CDR1 SGHTA, CDR2 FQGNSA. CDR3 length equals 17 residues. The CDR3 reads CASSLGPQGALNSPLHF. As DNA, the CDR3 is TGTGCCAGCAGCTTAGGTCCTCAGGGGGCGCTTAATTCACCCCTCCACTTT.

This clonotype was seen many times. V gene TRBV6-2 or TRBV6-3 combines with J gene TRBJ1-2; D remains ambiguous. Trimming stripped 2 bases from V and 1 base from J, with 8 bases between. CDR3 length: 14 amino acids. The germline gives CDR1 MNHEY, CDR2 SVGEGT. The CDR3 sequence is CASSYGEINYGYTF. The CDR3 bases are TGTGCCAGCAGTTACGGAGAGATTAACTATGGCTACACCTTC.

This clonotype was picked up a small number of times. The V call is TRBV3-1, the J call TRBJ1-4; D unclear. V was clipped by 4 bases and J by 6 bases, with 6 bases between them. This CDR3 comprises 12 residues. Germline assignment: CDR1 LGHDT and CDR2 YNNKEL (reference sequence). The CDR3 is CASSLEYEKLFF. In nucleotides, the CDR3 is TGTGCCAGCAGCCTAGAATATGAAAAACTGTTTTTT.

This clonotype was detected only a few times. This chain connects TRBV30 to TRBJ1-2; D gene unclear. This CDR3 region has 14 residues. CDR1 and CDR2 (germline): GTSNPN, SVGIG (reference sequence). V lost 0 bases and J lost 2, with 10 bases in between. The CDR3 region is CAWSVLGQNYGYTF. The DNA for the CDR3 is TGTGCCTGGAGTGTACTTGGGCAGAACTATGGCTACACCTTC. The whole variable domain, remainder taken from reference TRBV30 and TRBJ1-2, is SQTIHQWPATLVQPVGSPLSLECTVEGTSNPNLYWYRQAAGRGLQLLFYSVGIGQISSEVPQNLSASRPQDRQFILSSKKLLLSDSGFYLCAWSVLGQNYGYTFGSGTRLTVV.

Only a few counts were recorded for this clonotype. The J gene is TRBJ2-5, the V gene TRBV6-5, with D unclear. This CDR3 has 11 amino acids. Germline CDR1 MNHEY, CDR2 SVGAGI. Trimming cost V 4 bases and J 5 bases, with 5 bases left between them. The CDR3 region is CASSSLETQYF. CDR3 DNA sequence: TGTGCCAGCAGTTCCCTCGAGACCCAGTACTTC.

Remarks on this clonotype: This may stem from a read error, because a much larger clone lies one nucleotide away. The rearrangement uses TRBV6-2 or TRBV6-3 and TRBJ2-1; D may be TRBD2 (6 bases). Trimming left V 6 bases short and J 3 bases short, with 18 bases between. The CDR3 has 16 residues. Per germline, CDR1 MNHEY and CDR2 SVGEGT. The CDR3 region has the DNA TGTGCCAGCAGCACCTCCGCGGGGTCCTACTACAATGAGCAGTTCTTC. This encodes CASSTSAGSYYNEQFF.

This clonotype was seen repeatedly, ten times or more. The chain uses TRBV7-2 and TRBJ1-2, with D hard to call. In germline, CDR1 is SGHTA, CDR2 FQGNSA. This CDR3 has 14 residues. Trimming took 3 bases from V and 4 from J, leaving 12 bases between them. The CDR3 DNA follows: TGTGCCAGCAGCTTCGCGACGGGTCTCTATGGCTACACCTTC. It specifies CASSFATGLYGYTF. Full variable domain (remainder filled in from reference TRBV7-2 and TRBJ1-2): GAGVSQSPSNKVTEKGKDVELRCDPISGHTALYWYRQSLGQGLEFLIYFQGNSAPDKSGLPSDRFSAERTGGSVSTLTIQRTQQEDSAVYLCASSFATGLYGYTFGSGTRLTVV.

There are many counts of this clonotype. The gene calls are TRBV7-2 and TRBJ2-1; D is uncertain. Trimming removed 3 bases at V and 2 bases at J, with 11 bases between. Germline assignment: CDR1 SGHTA and CDR2 FQGNSA. This CDR3 region has 15 residues. The DNA for the CDR3 is TGTGCCAGCAGCTTGAGTAGCCCGGCCTACAATGAGCAGTTCTTC. Its translation: CASSLSSPAYNEQFF. Full variable domain (remainder filled in from reference TRBV7-2 and TRBJ2-1): GAGVSQSPSNKVTEKGKDVELRCDPISGHTALYWYRQSLGQGLEFLIYFQGNSAPDKSGLPSDRFSAERTGGSVSTLTIQRTQQEDSAVYLCASSLSSPAYNEQFFGPGTRLTVL.

This clonotype was picked up a small number of times. The chain recombines TRBV3-1 with TRBJ1-5; no clear D gene. Germline V gives CDR1 LGHDT, CDR2 YNNKEL (reference sequence). This CDR3 region has 15 residues. Trimming removed 1 base from V and 2 bases from J, with 9 bases in between. The CDR3 DNA is TGTGCCAGCAGCCAAGGAGCCCCGGGCAATCAGCCCCAGCATTTT. Translated, it gives CASSQGAPGNQPQHF.

There are many counts of this clonotype. The rearrangement joins TRBV7-3 to TRBJ1-2, with TRBD1 identical over 10 bases. Germline V gene sequence: CDR1 SGHTA, CDR2 FQGTGA. The junction had 4 bases not matched to a gene; V was cut back by 4 bases and J by 2 bases. CDR3 size: 15 residues. The DNA of the CDR3 is TGTGCCAGCAGCTCCGGGACAGGGGTCAACTATGGCTACACCTTC. Protein sequence: CASSSGTGVNYGYTF. The complete variable domain, with remaining parts taken from reference TRBV7-3 and TRBJ1-2, reads GAGVSQTPSNKVTEKGKYVELRCDPISGHTALYWYRQSLGQGPEFLIYFQGTGAADDSGLPNDRFFAVRPEGSVSTLKIQRTERGDSAVYLCASSSGTGVNYGYTFGSGTRLTVV.

This clonotype was recorded at least ten times. This chain links TRBV25-1 with TRBJ1-1, with D perhaps matching TRBD1 (5 bases). This CDR3 is built from 13 residues. Germline assignment: CDR1 MGHDK and CDR2 SYGVNS. V lost 6 bases and J lost 3, with 11 bases in between. The CDR3: CASSLRGYTEAFF. CDR3 coding DNA: TGTGCCAGCAGCCTGAGGGGATACACTGAAGCTTTCTTT.

The chain joins TRBV5-4 to TRBJ2-1, with a weak D call TRBD1 (5 bases). Trimming left V 1 base short and J 8 bases short, with 10 bases between. CDR1 and CDR2 (germline): SGHNT, YYREEE (reference sequence). The CDR3 has 13 residues. CDR3 amino acids: CASSLQGSHEQFF. The CDR3 region has the DNA TGTGCCAGCAGCTTGCAGGGTAGCCATGAGCAGTTCTTC.

There are a few counts of this clonotype. This chain connects TRBV12-3 or TRBV12-4 to TRBJ2-3; possible D gene TRBD2, 5 bases. Trimming pared 3 bases from V and 2 bases from J, leaving 9 bases between. The CDR3 is 14 residues long. The CDR3 loop is CASSFVGVTDTQYF. The DNA for the CDR3 is TGTGCCAGCAGTTTCGTGGGAGTCACAGATACGCAGTATTTT.

This clonotype was observed many times. The chain joins TRBV6-2 or TRBV6-3 to TRBJ1-1; D is possibly TRBD1 (5 bases). CDR1 and CDR2 (germline): MNHEY, SVGEGT. V was shortened by 8 bases and J by 2 bases, with 15 bases between the two germline ends. The CDR3 spans 14 residues. CDR3 residues: CASARGGANTEAFF. DNA of the CDR3: TGTGCCAGCGCCCGGGGAGGGGCCAACACTGAAGCTTTCTTT.

This clonotype appeared many times. The rearrangement joins TRBV20-1 to TRBJ2-7; D gene uncertain. Germline V lookup: CDR1 DFQATT, CDR2 SNEGSKA (reference sequence). Between the trimmed V and J ends, which lost 2 bases and 2 bases, there was a span of 13 bases. There are 14 residues in the CDR3. The CDR3: CSARSQLIPYEQYF. CDR3 bases: TGCAGTGCTAGAAGCCAACTAATTCCCTACGAGCAGTACTTC.

This clonotype was seen repeatedly, ten times or more. The gene calls are TRBV5-1 and TRBJ2-1; 9 nucleotides agree with TRBD2. CDR1 is SGHRS, CDR2 YFSETQ, per germline. V trimming: 3 bases; J trimming: 7 bases; junction bases outside the gene matches: 11. The CDR3 spans 16 residues. In nucleotides, the CDR3 is TGCGCCAGCAGCTCCCGGGGGTTAGCGGGGGTTAATGAGCAGTTCTTC. This encodes CASSSRGLAGVNEQFF.

This clonotype was found a few times. The V gene is TRBV7-2, the J gene TRBJ1-6; D ambiguous. CDR1 is SGHTA, CDR2 FQGNSA, per germline. Trimming left V 3 bases short and J 8 bases short, with 8 bases between. The CDR3 is made up of 13 amino acids. The CDR3 here is CASSFTWDSPLHF. The CDR3 coding sequence is TGTGCCAGCAGCTTTACATGGGATTCACCCCTCCACTTT.

This clonotype was seen many times. This chain joins TRBV28 and TRBJ1-5; TRBD1 agrees at 10 bases. The CDR3 has 14 amino acids. The germline V gene encodes CDR1 MDHEN and CDR2 SYDVKM. J gave up 7 bases and V 6 bases, and 6 bases lay outside the gene matches. CDR3 amino acids: CASSWGTGEQPQHF. CDR3 bases: TGTGCCAGCAGCTGGGGGACAGGGGAACAGCCCCAGCATTTT.